The present TCR beta chain was sequenced within a study of T cells expressing NK-cell markers. Study background: Seven HCMV-seropositive donors and one seronegative donor made up the eight sequenced donors.

On this clonotype itself: As yet, its antigen is unknown.

Study-level results: Over 5 donors showed dominant NKG2C+ clonotypes comprising roughly 1.0-7.0% of their CD8+ T cells.

Template switching by 5'RACE with UMIs generated the TCR beta cDNA. TCRdb reprocessed the 5' RACE reads and keeps a single row for each CDR3 protein, giving no DNA. The ten most abundant clones cover under 6.5% of a sample with some 340,000 distinct CDR3 sequences. The CDR3 is made up of 13 amino acids. Germline V gene data show CDR1 as DFQATT and CDR2 as SNEGSKA (reference sequence). The receptor comes from a man aged 18-75 years in good health. This chain connects TRBV20-1 to TRBJ2-7; TCRdb proposes TRBD1, but this gene call is untestable without DNA. Source material: blood T cells: a sorted CD56 or NKG2C T cell subset, CD4+ or CD8+ T cells, or bulk PBMC T cells (not recorded which). CDR3 region: CSAPGSVVAEQYF.